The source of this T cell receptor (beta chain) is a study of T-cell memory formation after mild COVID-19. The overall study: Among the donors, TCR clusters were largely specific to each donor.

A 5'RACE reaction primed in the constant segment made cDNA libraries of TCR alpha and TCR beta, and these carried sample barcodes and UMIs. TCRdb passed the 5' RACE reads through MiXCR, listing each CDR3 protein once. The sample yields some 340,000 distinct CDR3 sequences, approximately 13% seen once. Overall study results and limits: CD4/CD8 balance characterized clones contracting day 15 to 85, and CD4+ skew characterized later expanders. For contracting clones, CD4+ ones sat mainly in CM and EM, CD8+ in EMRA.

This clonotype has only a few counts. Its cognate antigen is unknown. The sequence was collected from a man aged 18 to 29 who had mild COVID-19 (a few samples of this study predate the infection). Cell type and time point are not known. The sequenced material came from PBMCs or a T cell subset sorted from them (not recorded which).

CDR3 DNA sequence: TGCGCCAGCAGCCAACTCGCAGGGGACACCGGGGAGCTGTTTTTT. This sequence encodes CASSQLAGDTGELFF. The chain employs TRBV4-1 and TRBJ2-2; D is possibly TRBD1 (6 bases). There are 15 residues in the CDR3. Looked up from germline, CDR1 is MGHRA and CDR2 is YSYEKL. V lost 2 bases to trimming and J lost 3 bases, with 10 bases between them.